These 2 T cell receptor beta chains were sequenced from one sample in a study of cytotoxic CD8 clonotypes in ibrutinib-treated CLL. Measured with immunoSEQ multiplex PCR; TCRdb has only the in-frame clones, and not every one. Found here are fewer than 50,000 clones, 65% of them singletons; the top ten hold roughly 21%. Here the sequenced sample was PBMCs, taken after 24 months of ibrutinib treatment. The receptors derive from a human donor with chronic lymphocytic leukemia.

The chain links TRBV5-1 to TRBJ2-4, with TRBD2 as a possible D gene (6 bases). The CDR3 covers 14 residues. Germline CDR1 and CDR2: SGHRS and YFSETQ. Between the trimmed V and J ends, which lost 0 bases and 5 bases, there was a span of 9 bases. The CDR3 loop is CASSLGGIENIQYF. The CDR3 nucleotides are TGCGCCAGCAGCTTGGGCGGGATTGAAAACATTCAGTACTTC.

This chain joins TRBV5-1 and TRBJ2-5; 7 bases map to TRBD1. This CDR3 spans 15 amino acids. V dropped 4 bases and J dropped 1; count of bases not matched to a gene: 7. Germline V lookup: CDR1 SGHRS, CDR2 YFSETQ. This chain's CDR3 is CASSRKTGPQETQYF. CDR3 nucleotide sequence: TGCGCCAGCAGCCGAAAGACAGGGCCCCAAGAGACCCAGTACTTC.